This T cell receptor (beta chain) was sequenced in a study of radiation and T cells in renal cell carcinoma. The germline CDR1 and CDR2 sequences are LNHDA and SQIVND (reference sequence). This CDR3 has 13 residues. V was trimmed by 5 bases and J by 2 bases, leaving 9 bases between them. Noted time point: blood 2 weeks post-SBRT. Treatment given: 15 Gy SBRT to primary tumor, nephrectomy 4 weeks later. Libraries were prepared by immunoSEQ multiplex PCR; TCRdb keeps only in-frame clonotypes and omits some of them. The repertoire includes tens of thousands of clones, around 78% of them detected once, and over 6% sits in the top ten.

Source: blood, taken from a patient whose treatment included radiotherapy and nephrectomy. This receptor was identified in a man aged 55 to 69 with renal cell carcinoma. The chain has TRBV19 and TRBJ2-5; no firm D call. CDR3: CASSRSTQETQYF. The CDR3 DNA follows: TGTGCCAGTAGTCGGTCGACACAAGAGACCCAGTACTTC.